What follows are 23 T cell receptor beta chains derived from one specimen sequenced in a study of monozygotic twins with inflammatory bowel disease. TCRdb re-called the 5' RACE reads; one entry per CDR3 protein, DNA not given. In total, the table holds approximately 300,000 distinct CDR3 sequences. The sequencing input was blood. These receptors were collected from a human donor with ulcerative colitis or Crohn's disease, or a healthy co-twin of an affected twin (not recorded which).

V usage is TRBV6-5 and J usage is TRBJ2-7. This CDR3 is built from 14 residues. The germline V gene has CDR1 MNHEY and CDR2 SVGAGI. CDR3 sequence: CASSYGRGPYEQYF.

The V call is TRBV7-3, the J call TRBJ1-2; TCRdb's D gene call, TRBD1, goes unchecked for lack of DNA. CDR3 length equals 13 residues. Germline CDR1 and CDR2: SGHTA and FQGTGA. This chain's CDR3 is CASRTDSRGGYTF.

The J gene is TRBJ1-1, the V gene TRBV7-2; absent DNA, TCRdb's TRBD1 call cannot be checked. This CDR3 region has 15 residues. The germline CDR1 and CDR2 sequences are SGHTA and FQGNSA. CDR3 sequence: CASSENRGVSSEAFF.

V usage is TRBV5-6 and J usage is TRBJ2-5; the D call of TRBD1 rests on TCRdb alone, since no DNA is present to check it. This CDR3 has 16 amino acids. CDR1 and CDR2 from the germline V gene are SGHDT and YYEEEE. CDR3 region: CASSLPQYSGGETQYF.

V is TRBV11-2 and J is TRBJ2-7; TCRdb's D gene call, TRBD2, goes unchecked for lack of DNA. This CDR3 comprises 13 residues. Germline V gene data show CDR1 as SGHAT and CDR2 as FQNNGV. The CDR3 spells CASSRAVGPEQYF.

The V call is TRBV9, the J call TRBJ2-2; lacking DNA, the TRBD1 call made by TCRdb goes unchecked. The CDR3 sequence is 14 residues long. Germline loops: CDR1 SGDLS, CDR2 YYNGEE. CDR3 in amino acids: CASSGGGYPGELFF.

The chain employs TRBV28 and TRBJ2-7; TCRdb's D gene call, TRBD2, goes unchecked for lack of DNA. Germline V gene lookup returns CDR1 MDHEN and CDR2 SYDVKM. CDR3 size: 16 residues. CDR3 in amino acids: CASRPGTSGSRYEQYF. The complete variable domain, with remaining parts taken from reference TRBV28 and TRBJ2-7, reads DVKVTQSSRYLVKRTGEKVFLECVQDMDHENMFWYRQDPGLGLRLIYFSYDVKMKEKGDIPEGYSVSREKKERFSLILESASTNQTSMYLCASRPGTSGSRYEQYFGPGTRLTVT.

The rearrangement joins TRBV28 to TRBJ2-1; TCRdb proposes TRBD2, but this gene call is untestable without DNA. The CDR3 is 15 residues long. Germline V lookup: CDR1 MDHEN, CDR2 SYDVKM. CDR3 in amino acids: CASTTERAKPNEQFF.

This sequence joins TRBV10-2 and TRBJ1-2; TCRdb proposes TRBD1, but this gene call is untestable without DNA. The CDR3 is 17 residues long. CDR1 and CDR2 from the germline V gene are WSHSY and SAAADI. The CDR3: CATTDLGHPELGYGYTF.

V usage is TRBV5-1 and J usage is TRBJ2-5; TCRdb gives TRBD2 as the D gene, but with no DNA this cannot be confirmed. The CDR3 loop spans 14 amino acids. The germline CDR1 and CDR2 sequences are SGHRS and YFSETQ. This CDR3 reads CASSLGREQETQYF.

The rearrangement joins TRBV12-3 or TRBV12-4 to TRBJ2-5; TCRdb names TRBD1, which stays unverified in the absence of DNA. The length of the CDR3 is 12 residues. The CDR3 is CASTLGRGTQYF.

This chain links TRBV7-6 with TRBJ2-3; TCRdb's D gene call, TRBD1, goes unchecked for lack of DNA. Germline loops: CDR1 SGHVS, CDR2 FNYEAQ. CDR3 length equals 16 residues. The CDR3 spells CASSLATGANTDTQYF. Filled out from reference TRBV7-6 and TRBJ2-3, the complete variable domain reads GAGVSQSPRYKVTKRGQDVALRCDPISGHVSLYWYRQALGQGPEFLTYFNYEAQQDKSGLPNDRFSAERPEGSISTLTIQRTEQRDSAMYRCASSLATGANTDTQYFGPGTRLTVL.

The chain carries TRBV5-5 and TRBJ2-1; TCRdb designates TRBD1, a call that cannot be tested without DNA. Per the germline V gene, CDR1 is SGHKS and CDR2 is YYEKEE (reference sequence). The CDR3 is 16 residues long. CDR3 loop: CASSSQPGQGRGEQFF.

The CDR3 loop reads CSAHEGDYGEQFF. The gene calls are TRBV20-1 and TRBJ2-1; lacking DNA, the TRBD2 call made by TCRdb goes unchecked. The CDR3 length is 13 residues. CDR1 DFQATT and CDR2 SNEGSKA come from the germline V gene (reference sequence).

V gene TRBV7-2 combines with J gene TRBJ2-1; as DNA is missing, the TRBD2 call by TCRdb cannot be tested. CDR3 length: 14 residues. The germline gives CDR1 SGHTA, CDR2 FQGNSA. CDR3 sequence reads: CASRRPSGGDEQFF.

The chain employs TRBV5-4 and TRBJ2-5; TCRdb selects TRBD1, and the lack of DNA leaves this call unchecked. The CDR3 runs 15 residues. Looked up from germline, CDR1 is SGHNT and CDR2 is YYREEE (reference sequence). The CDR3 protein is CASSLIGTLGETQYF.

The rearrangement uses TRBV20-1 and TRBJ2-3; TCRdb's D call of TRBD2 is untestable without DNA. The CDR3 extends over 15 amino acids. Germline V gene sequence: CDR1 DFQATT, CDR2 SNEGSKA (reference sequence). This chain's CDR3 is CSASSQRPGPDTQYF.

The chain couples TRBV28 to TRBJ2-2; TCRdb outputs TRBD1, but without DNA this stays unchecked. The CDR3 spans 16 residues. Looked up from germline, CDR1 is MDHEN and CDR2 is SYDVKM. Here the CDR3 reads CASSTQVSKGAGELFF.

The CDR3 sequence is CASPPRVGDAYEQYF. This chain uses TRBV28 with TRBJ2-7; TCRdb names TRBD1, which stays unverified in the absence of DNA. The CDR3 loop spans 15 amino acids. The germline V gene encodes CDR1 MDHEN and CDR2 SYDVKM.

The V gene is TRBV7-2, the J gene TRBJ2-2; TCRdb indicates TRBD2, and absent DNA this call remains unverified. Per the germline V gene, CDR1 is SGHTA and CDR2 is FQGNSA. CDR3 size: 14 residues. CDR3 sequence reads: CASSHTRDTGELFF.

The V gene is TRBV12-3 or TRBV12-4, the J gene TRBJ1-2; the TRBD1 assignment by TCRdb is unverifiable without DNA. This CDR3 is 13 amino acids long. This CDR3 is CASSFTGLAGYTF.

The chain recombines TRBV2 with TRBJ1-6. The CDR3 consists of 13 residues. CDR1 is SNHLY and CDR2 is FYNNEI in the germline V gene. The CDR3 loop is CASGSSYNSPLHF.

J is TRBJ2-7 and V is TRBV20-1; TCRdb proposes TRBD2, but this gene call is untestable without DNA. The CDR3 has 13 residues. Germline CDR1 reads DFQATT; CDR2 reads SNEGSKA (reference sequence). CDR3: CSATGTSDYEQYF.